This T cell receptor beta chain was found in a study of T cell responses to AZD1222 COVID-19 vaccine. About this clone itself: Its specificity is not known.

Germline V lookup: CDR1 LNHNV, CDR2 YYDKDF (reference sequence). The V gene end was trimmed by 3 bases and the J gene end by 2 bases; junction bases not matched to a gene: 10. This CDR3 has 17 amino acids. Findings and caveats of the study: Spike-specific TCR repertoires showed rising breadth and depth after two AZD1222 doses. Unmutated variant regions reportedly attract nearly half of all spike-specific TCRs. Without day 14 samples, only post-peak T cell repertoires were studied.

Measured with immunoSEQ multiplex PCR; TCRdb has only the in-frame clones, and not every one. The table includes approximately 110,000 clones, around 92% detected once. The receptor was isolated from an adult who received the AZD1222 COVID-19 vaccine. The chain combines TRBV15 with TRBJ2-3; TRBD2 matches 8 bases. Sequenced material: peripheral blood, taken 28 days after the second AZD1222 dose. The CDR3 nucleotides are TGTGCCACCAGCAGGAGCTCGGGGGGGACAACCACAGATACGCAGTATTTT. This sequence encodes CATSRSSGGTTTDTQYF.